A selection of T cell receptor beta chains follows, all from one sample in a study of blood T cell repertoires in COVID-19. Generated by immunoSEQ multiplex PCR, the TCRdb table keeps only in-frame clones and is missing some. The table has some 270,000 clones, about 85% seen once. Sample: PBMCs or T cells enriched from blood (not recorded which). Receptor source: a woman in her fifties or sixties who had been exposed to COVID-19. CDR3s include the opening cysteine and the closing phenylalanine or tryptophan. The D gene is left open where the match is weak. The listing skips clone size in some rows; elsewhere it reads once, few, many or a size class.

length,V,D,size,J,CDR3,DNA
11,TRBV7-2,NA,NA,TRBJ2-5,CASSYSETQYF,TGTGCCAGCAGCTATAGCGAGACCCAGTACTTC
16,TRBV5-1,NA,NA,TRBJ1-1,CASSLGPRAGNTEAFF,TGCGCCAGCAGCTTGGGTCCGAGGGCAGGGAACACTGAAGCTTTCTTT
11,TRBV20-1,NA,once,TRBJ2-5,CSASAEETQYF,TGCAGTGCTAGTGCCGAAGAGACCCAGTACTTC
14,TRBV6-5,NA,few,TRBJ1-2,CASSAGDFARGYTF,TGTGCCAGCAGCGCCGGTGATTTCGCCCGAGGCTACACCTTC
16,TRBV6-6,TRBD2,NA,TRBJ2-3,CASSSLAGGLTDTQYF,TGTGCCAGCAGCTCACTAGCGGGGGGCCTCACAGATACGCAGTATTTT
17,TRBV11-2,NA,NA,TRBJ1-1,CASSLSQQWGLNTEAFF,TGTGCCAGCAGCTTATCCCAACAGTGGGGGCTGAACACTGAAGCTTTCTTT
19,TRBV3-1/TRBV3-2,TRBD2,NA,TRBJ2-1,CASSQDRGGTSGGRDEQFF,TGTGCCAGCAGCCAAGATCGAGGAGGGACTAGCGGGGGGCGGGATGAGCAGTTCTTC
14,TRBV18,NA,NA,TRBJ2-7,CASSPHRESVEQYF,TGTGCCAGCTCACCACACCGGGAGTCTGTGGAGCAGTACTTC
14,TRBV4-3,NA,NA,TRBJ1-1,CASSQEIGQTEAFF,TGCGCCAGCAGCCAAGAAATAGGACAAACCGAAGCTTTCTTT
16,TRBV21-1,NA,NA,TRBJ1-4,CASSNPWEGRNEKLFF,TGTGCCAGCAGCAACCCTTGGGAGGGCCGGAATGAAAAACTGTTTTTT
15,TRBV15,NA,NA,TRBJ2-7,CATSRDHGGAYEQYF,TGTGCCACCAGCAGAGACCACGGGGGAGCCTACGAGCAGTACTTC
14,TRBV11-2,TRBD1,NA,TRBJ2-5,CASRSIQGGETQYF,TGTGCCAGCAGATCCATACAGGGGGGAGAGACCCAGTACTTC
12,TRBV7-8,NA,NA,TRBJ1-1,CASSPPGLPAFF,TGTGCCAGCAGCCCCCCCGGTTTGCCGGCTTTCTTT
14,TRBV5-1,NA,NA,TRBJ1-4,CASSLVGGREKLFF,TGCGCCAGCAGCTTGGTCGGGGGTCGTGAAAAACTGTTTTTT
14,TRBV5-6,NA,once,TRBJ1-1,CASSLAVHGGEAFF,TGTGCCAGCAGCTTGGCCGTCCACGGGGGGGAAGCTTTCTTT
12,TRBV7-8,NA,NA,TRBJ2-7,CASSLTGSEQYF,TGTGCCAGCAGCCTTACAGGGTCCGAGCAGTACTTC
14,TRBV27,NA,NA,TRBJ2-5,CASSLGPGRETQYF,TGTGCCAGCAGTTTAGGTCCAGGGCGAGAGACCCAGTACTTC
15,TRBV13,NA,NA,TRBJ2-3,CASSLAGDYTDTQYF,TGTGCCAGCAGCTTAGCAGGGGACTACACAGATACGCAGTATTTT
11,TRBV10-2,NA,NA,TRBJ2-1,CASSEQNEQFF,TGCGCCAGCAGTGAGCAAAATGAGCAGTTCTTC
15,TRBV7-2,TRBD1,NA,TRBJ1-1,CASSFYTGTGLGAFF,TGTGCCAGCAGCTTCTATACCGGGACAGGCCTTGGAGCTTTCTTT
15,TRBV28,TRBD2,NA,TRBJ2-1,CASSRLAGGPPEQFF,TGTGCCAGCAGTAGACTAGCGGGGGGACCCCCTGAGCAGTTCTTC
14,TRBV27,NA,NA,TRBJ2-5,CASSLNRVGETQYF,TGTGCCAGCAGTTTAAACAGGGTAGGGGAGACCCAGTACTTC
16,TRBV15,TRBD2,NA,TRBJ2-5,CATSRESGGIQETQYF,TGTGCCACCAGCAGAGAGAGCGGGGGGATCCAAGAGACCCAGTACTTC
13,TRBV29-1,TRBD1,NA,TRBJ2-7,CSVLGQVAYEQYF,TGCAGCGTTTTGGGACAGGTGGCCTACGAGCAGTACTTC
15,TRBV9,TRBD1,NA,TRBJ1-4,CASSVEDREYEKLFF,TGTGCCAGCAGCGTAGAGGACAGGGAGTACGAAAAACTGTTTTTT
16,TRBV28,TRBD2,NA,TRBJ2-5,CASSSPLAGRQETQYF,TGTGCCAGCAGTTCGCCTCTAGCGGGGAGACAAGAGACCCAGTACTTC
16,TRBV28,TRBD1,NA,TRBJ1-1,CASSPSGQWINTEAFF,TGTGCCAGCAGTCCCTCGGGACAGTGGATTAACACTGAAGCTTTCTTT
15,TRBV27,TRBD2,NA,TRBJ2-3,CASNWRGGQVDTQYF,TGTGCCAGCAACTGGCGGGGGGGCCAGGTAGATACGCAGTATTTT
13,TRBV12-3/TRBV12-4,NA,once,TRBJ1-2,CASNSRVGYGYTF,TGTGCCAGCAATTCGAGGGTGGGCTATGGCTACACCTTC
13,TRBV5-4,NA,NA,TRBJ1-1,CASSSGFDTEAFF,TGTGCCAGCAGCTCCGGGTTCGACACTGAAGCTTTCTTT
16,TRBV6-2/TRBV6-3,NA,few,TRBJ1-2,CASGLPVGHANYGYTF,TGTGCCAGCGGCCTCCCCGTTGGACATGCTAACTATGGCTACACCTTC
17,TRBV10-3,TRBD1,NA,TRBJ1-2,CAIREDRGDSSRYGYTF,TGTGCCATCAGAGAGGACAGGGGGGACTCTAGTAGGTATGGCTACACCTTC
19,TRBV3-1/TRBV3-2,NA,NA,TRBJ2-7,CASSQDTPWGAGVSYEQYF,TGTGCCAGCAGCCAAGACACCCCCTGGGGGGCGGGGGTTTCCTACGAGCAGTACTTC
13,TRBV4-2,TRBD1,once,TRBJ2-7,CASQEQGVNEQYF,TGTGCCTCACAGGAACAGGGGGTGAACGAGCAGTACTTC
18,TRBV2,TRBD1,NA,TRBJ2-2,CASSEIGTGGKSSGELFF,TGTGCCAGCAGTGAAATAGGGACAGGGGGCAAAAGTTCCGGGGAGCTGTTTTTT
16,TRBV9,NA,NA,TRBJ2-1,CASSAFQGGSYNEQFF,TGTGCCAGCAGCGCCTTCCAGGGGGGCTCCTACAATGAGCAGTTCTTC
15,TRBV2,TRBD1,NA,TRBJ1-2,CASRSDRQGKWGYTF,TGTGCCAGCCGCTCCGATCGACAGGGCAAATGGGGCTACACCTTC
15,TRBV7-9,NA,NA,TRBJ1-4,CASSSEGVTNEKLFF,TGTGCCAGCAGCTCCGAAGGGGTAACTAATGAAAAACTGTTTTTT
14,TRBV15,NA,NA,TRBJ2-3,CATSRDFSADTQYF,TGTGCCACCAGCAGAGATTTCTCAGCAGATACGCAGTATTTT
14,TRBV18,NA,NA,TRBJ1-1,CASSPGGLGTEAFF,TGTGCCAGCTCACCAGGAGGGCTCGGGACTGAAGCTTTCTTT
12,TRBV12-3/TRBV12-4,NA,few,TRBJ1-2,CASTRDGVGYTF,TGTGCCAGCACCCGAGACGGGGTGGGCTACACCTTC
17,TRBV5-4,TRBD1,NA,TRBJ1-4,CASSPTGQGPTNEKLFF,TGTGCCAGCAGCCCGACGGGACAGGGACCAACTAATGAAAAACTGTTTTTT
14,TRBV5-1,NA,NA,TRBJ1-3,CASSRTGSGNTIYF,TGCGCCAGCAGCCGAACAGGGTCTGGAAACACCATATATTTT
16,TRBV7-9,TRBD1,NA,TRBJ1-1,CASSHRQGSMNTEAFF,TGTGCCAGCAGCCACCGACAGGGTAGCATGAACACTGAAGCTTTCTTT
14,TRBV6-5,NA,NA,TRBJ1-3,CASSSQGDGNTIYF,TGTGCCAGCAGTTCCCAGGGTGACGGAAACACCATATATTTT
14,TRBV7-2,NA,NA,TRBJ2-1,CASSQHGAYNEQFF,TGTGCCAGCAGTCAACATGGGGCGTACAATGAGCAGTTCTTC
14,TRBV5-4,NA,NA,TRBJ1-1,CASSGPGQNTEAFF,TGTGCCAGCAGCGGGCCGGGACAGAACACTGAAGCTTTCTTT
14,TRBV20-1,NA,NA,TRBJ1-5,CSASLRGAGQPQHF,TGCAGTGCTAGTCTCCGGGGGGCAGGGCAGCCCCAGCATTTT